Here is one T cell receptor beta chain with its context. CDR1 and CDR2 from the germline V gene are SNHLY and FYNNEI. CDR3 size: 14 residues. V shed 11 bases and J 4 bases; nucleotides not matched to a gene: 12. Repertoires were generated with immunoSEQ multiplex PCR, while TCRdb's copy carries only in-frame clones and drops some. The data hold under 300,000 clones, with 70% to 90% observed a single time. These data originate in a study of blood T cell repertoires in COVID-19. The specimen was PBMCs or T cells enriched from blood (not recorded which). J is TRBJ2-3 and V is TRBV2, with 7 nucleotides matching TRBD1. The receptor comes from a young man who had recovered from COVID-19. This CDR3 is CAGSLEGASDTQYF. CDR3 coding DNA: TGTGCCGGATCCCTTGAGGGGGCGTCAGATACGCAGTATTTT. Based on the CDR3 plus reference TRBV2 and TRBJ2-3, the full variable domain is EPEVTQTPSHQVTQMGQEVILRCVPISNHLYFYWYRQILGQKVEFLVSFYNNEISEKSEIFDDQFSVERPDGSNFTLKIRSTKLEDSAMYFCAGSLEGASDTQYFGPGTRLTVL.